The next 5 T cell receptor beta chains were all read from a single sample in a study of early T cells in non-severe SARS-CoV-2 infection. In TCRdb, the 5' RACE reads were re-called with MiXCR into one record per CDR3 protein. Of 50,000 to 60,000 distinct CDR3 sequences listed, about a tenth were seen once; the top ten hold roughly 20%. The sample comprised whole blood. These receptors were collected from an adult who was a healthcare worker with PCR-confirmed SARS-CoV-2 infection or an uninfected control (not recorded which).

This clonotype showed up many times. The chain uses TRBV12-3 or TRBV12-4 and TRBJ2-3, with D perhaps assigned TRBD1 or TRBD2 (5 bases each). This CDR3 contains 16 residues. Trimming pared 5 bases from V and 1 base from J, leaving 16 bases between. The CDR3 DNA follows: TGTGCCAGCAGTCTGCAACGGGGCTCGGGCACAGATACGCAGTATTTT. It specifies CASSLQRGSGTDTQYF.

This clonotype was recorded at least ten times. The genes are TRBV3-1 and TRBJ2-2; D gene unclear. This CDR3 contains 15 residues. Germline CDR1 and CDR2: LGHDT and YNNKEL (reference sequence). V shed 5 bases and J shed 4 bases, with 14 bases lying between them. CDR3 nucleotides: TGTGCCAGCAGCTACGTGCGACCGGGCACCGGGGAGCTGTTTTTT. Its protein is CASSYVRPGTGELFF.

The chain couples TRBV4-1 to TRBJ2-7, with TRBD1 matching 8 bases. The CDR3 spans 15 residues. With 6 bases clipped from V and 1 base from J, the junction kept 8 bases outside the gene matches. Germline CDR1 and CDR2: MGHRA and YSYEKL. In DNA, the CDR3 is TGCGCCAGCAGACTCGACAGGGGAGAATCCTACGAGCAGTACTTC. This codes for CASRLDRGESYEQYF.

This clonotype showed up many times. The V call is TRBV12-3 or TRBV12-4, the J call TRBJ1-2; D is perhaps TRBD1 (6 bases). V was trimmed by 6 bases and J by 8 bases, leaving 19 bases between them. The CDR3 contains 14 residues. In DNA form, the CDR3 reads TGTGCCAGCAGCATACGGCGGGGGCACGGCGGCTACACCTTC. Translation gives CASSIRRGHGGYTF.

The V and J genes are TRBV7-9 and TRBJ1-2, with D perhaps matching TRBD1 (5 bases). Trimming removed 2 bases at V and 7 bases at J, with 11 bases between. Germline values: CDR1 SEHNR, CDR2 FQNEAQ (reference sequence). The CDR3 is 13 amino acids. DNA for the CDR3: TGTGCCAGCAGCTTAAACGGGGGAGGTGGCTACACCTTC. Translation gives CASSLNGGGGYTF. Variable domain in full (rest from reference TRBV7-9 and TRBJ1-2): DTGVSQNPRHKITKRGQNVTFRCDPISEHNRLYWYRQTLGQGPEFLTYFQNEAQLEKSRLLSDRFSAERPKGSFSTLEIQRTEQGDSAMYLCASSLNGGGGYTFGSGTRLTVV.